The 30 T cell receptor beta chains listed next were all sequenced from one sample in a study of blood T cells in healthy people across ages. For the second PCR, which ran for about 6 to 11 cycles, a sample-barcoded 5' primer and a J-beta primer mix were used. TCRdb re-analysed the 5' RACE reads in MiXCR, keeping a single row per CDR3 protein. The data show about 1.8 million distinct CDR3 sequences, 40% to 55% seen once. What was sequenced was blood. The origin of the receptors is a woman between 40 and 55 years old in good health.

The rearrangement joins TRBV20-1 to TRBJ1-2; possible D gene TRBD1, 5 bases. The V end was cut by 3 bases, the J end by 10 bases, with 15 bases between. CDR1 is DFQATT and CDR2 is SNEGSKA in the germline V gene (reference sequence). This CDR3 is 12 amino acids long. The CDR3 DNA follows: TGCAGTGCTAGCGGGGGGACTATGGACTACACCTTC. Protein product: CSASGGTMDYTF.

The V gene is TRBV9, the J gene TRBJ2-3, with 10 bases identical to TRBD2. The germline CDR1 and CDR2 sequences are SGDLS and YYNGEE. Germline trimming cut 0 bases from V and 6 bases from J; bases unmatched to any gene: 16. The CDR3 is 19 amino acids. CDR3 sequence: CASSVDVGNSGGFSDTQYF. The DNA of the CDR3 is TGTGCCAGCAGCGTAGATGTTGGAAATAGCGGGGGGTTTTCCGATACGCAGTATTTT.

Comment on this clonotype: The junction departs from germline at one end; a sequencing error may be responsible. The V and J genes are TRBV20-1 and TRBJ2-6; weak D call: TRBD1 (5 bases). The CDR3 extends over 14 amino acids. Germline V gene lookup returns CDR1 DFQATT and CDR2 SNEGSKA (reference sequence). In DNA form, the CDR3 reads TGCAGTGCTGTTACAGTTTCTGGGGCCACCGTCCTGACTTTC. It encodes CSAVTVSGATVLTF.

The genes are TRBV18 and TRBJ1-4; D remains ambiguous. The germline V gene encodes CDR1 KGHSH and CDR2 LQKENI. Between the trimmed V and J ends, which lost 0 bases and 3 bases, there was a span of 8 bases. This CDR3 has 15 residues. The CDR3 reads CASSPPSVANEKLFF. The CDR3 DNA is TGTGCCAGCTCACCACCGTCGGTGGCTAATGAAAAACTGTTTTTT. The whole variable domain, filled in from reference TRBV18 and TRBJ1-4, reads NAGVMQNPRHLVRRRGQEARLRCSPMKGHSHVYWYRQLPEEGLKFMVYLQKENIIDESGMPKERFSAEFPKEGPSILRIQQVVRGDSAAYFCASSPPSVANEKLFFGSGTQLSVL.

The rearrangement links TRBV5-1 to TRBJ2-1; D gene ambiguous. The CDR3 is made up of 12 amino acids. V lost 4 bases and J 7 bases, leaving 9 bases between the germline ends. From germline, CDR1 is SGHRS and CDR2 YFSETQ. CDR3 in amino acids: CASSLTQNEQFF. CDR3 nucleotide sequence: TGCGCCAGCAGCCTGACCCAAAATGAGCAGTTCTTC.

The sample holds a few counts of this clonotype. The chain couples TRBV24-1 to TRBJ2-1; 7 bases fit TRBD1. V shed 7 bases, J shed 4 bases, and the junction held 3 bases outside the gene matches. The CDR3 runs to 13 residues. In germline, CDR1 is KGHDR, CDR2 SFDVKD. In DNA, the CDR3 is TGTGCCACCAGGGCAGGGGGATACAATGAGCAGTTCTTC. Translated, it gives CATRAGGYNEQFF.

V and J are TRBV6-1 and TRBJ2-1, with unresolved D. V lost 0 bases, J lost 8 bases, and 8 bases lay in between. From germline, CDR1 is MNHNS and CDR2 SASEGT. This CDR3 has 13 amino acids. The CDR3 nucleotides read TGTGCCAGCAGTGAAGCGCTTCGGGATGAGCAGTTCTTC. Protein product: CASSEALRDEQFF.

The chain recombines TRBV7-7 with TRBJ2-1; 9 bases match TRBD2. This CDR3 has 15 amino acids. CDR1 is SSHAT, CDR2 FNYEAQ, per germline (reference sequence). Here the CDR3 DNA reads TGTGCTAGCGGATTGGGACTAGCTTCCTACAATGAGCAGTTCTTC. It is translated as CASGLGLASYNEQFF.

The V call is TRBV21-1, the J call TRBJ1-2; TRBD1 is the table's D call, not checked against the DNA. TRBV21-1 is flagged as a pseudogene. CDR3 length: 14 residues. As DNA, the CDR3 is TGTGCCAGCAGCAAAGGGGCAGGGGCCTATGGCTACACCTTC. Translating it yields CASSKGAGAYGYTF.

The table lists this clonotype with a few counts. The genes are TRBV28 and TRBJ2-7, with a tentative D call TRBD1 (6 bases). V dropped 5 bases and J dropped 5 bases, with 19 bases sitting between them. Germline CDR1 and CDR2: MDHEN and SYDVKM. The CDR3 contains 15 residues. The CDR3 DNA sequence: TGTGCCAGCAGTCCTTCGACAGGCTCCAGGAACGAGCAGTACTTC. Translated, it gives CASSPSTGSRNEQYF.

In this sample, this clonotype turned up once. Compared with germline, one end of the junction differs, possibly owing to a read error. This chain links TRBV29-1 with TRBJ1-2, with no clear D. CDR1 and CDR2 from the germline V gene are SQVTM and ANQGSEA. CDR3 size: 13 residues. Here the CDR3 reads CSVGNTPNYGHTF. The CDR3 DNA is TGCAGCGTTGGTAACACACCTAACTATGGCCACACCTTC.

This sequence joins TRBV6-1 and TRBJ2-1; the D gene is possibly TRBD1 (5 bases). Germline CDR1 reads MNHNS; CDR2 reads SASEGT. V was shortened by 0 bases and J by 13 bases, with 16 bases between the two germline ends. The length of the CDR3 is 14 residues. The CDR3 region is CASSEALRSQGQFF. In nucleotides, the CDR3 is TGTGCCAGCAGTGAAGCGTTGAGGAGCCAGGGACAGTTCTTC.

The chain carries TRBV5-8 and TRBJ1-1; 7 nucleotides align to TRBD1. This CDR3 comprises 14 residues. V shed 4 bases and J 4 bases; nucleotides not matched to a gene: 7. Germline lookup yields CDR1 SGHTS and CDR2 YDEGEE. The CDR3 loop is CASSQLTGVTEAFF. The CDR3, as DNA: TGTGCCAGCAGCCAACTAACAGGGGTCACTGAAGCTTTCTTT.

The V gene is TRBV7-8, the J gene TRBJ1-2; D remains unclear. The CDR3 runs to 15 residues. CDR1 is SGHVS and CDR2 is FQNEAQ in the germline V gene. Trimming cost V 4 bases and J 0 bases, with 12 bases left between them. CDR3 residues: CASSSPLTANYGYTF. The CDR3 bases are TGTGCCAGCAGCTCCCCCCTAACTGCTAACTATGGCTACACCTTC.

The V call is TRBV24-1, the J call TRBJ2-3; no clear D gene. The ends were cut back, 9 bases at V and 4 bases at J, with 7 bases in the middle. The germline CDR1 and CDR2 sequences are KGHDR and SFDVKD. This CDR3 contains 11 residues. This CDR3 reads CATEGPDTQYF. CDR3 DNA: TGTGCCACCGAAGGACCAGATACGCAGTATTTT.

This chain uses TRBV24-1 with TRBJ2-3; 10 bases are shared with TRBD1. Germline-derived CDR1 and CDR2 are KGHDR and SFDVKD. V was clipped by 3 bases and J by 1 base; unmatched bases: 3. CDR3 length equals 16 residues. CDR3: CATSDPGQGGTDTQYF. The CDR3 region has the DNA TGTGCCACCAGTGATCCCGGACAGGGGGGCACAGATACGCAGTATTTT.

This clonotype was seen a few times. V is TRBV20-1 and J is TRBJ2-7; maybe TRBD2 (7 bases). Trimming shortened V by 7 bases and J by 0 bases, and 13 bases separated the two germline ends. The germline V gene encodes CDR1 DFQATT and CDR2 SNEGSKA (reference sequence). The CDR3 sequence is 13 residues long. The CDR3 bases are TGCAGTGTCTGGGGGGGCTACTCCTACGAGCAGTACTTC. Translated: CSVWGGYSYEQYF.

This clonotype was seen only a few times. The V and J genes are TRBV12-3 or TRBV12-4 and TRBJ2-1, with TRBD1 matching 7 bases. CDR3 length: 16 amino acids. Trimming at V came to 7 bases and at J to 1 base, leaving 10 bases not matched to a gene. The CDR3 sequence is CASNYRGKGSYNEQFF. As DNA, the CDR3 is TGTGCCAGCAACTACAGGGGAAAGGGGTCCTACAATGAGCAGTTCTTC.

This clonotype has ten or more counts. The V and J genes are TRBV6-2 or TRBV6-3 and TRBJ1-2; D not certain. Germline CDR1 reads MNHEY; CDR2 reads SVGEGT. V lost 6 bases, J lost 4 bases, and 9 bases lay in between. The CDR3 length is 12 residues. The CDR3 region is CASSYPLYGYTF. In DNA form, the CDR3 reads TGTGCCAGCAGCTATCCCCTCTATGGCTACACCTTC.

The table lists this clonotype with a few counts. The chain uses TRBV6-2 or TRBV6-3 and TRBJ2-5, with a tentative D call TRBD2 (5 bases). The V end was cut by 6 bases, the J end by 0 bases, with 14 bases between. This CDR3 comprises 15 residues. Germline CDR1 and CDR2: MNHEY and SVGEGT. CDR3 DNA: TGTGCCAGCAGCTTTCGCGGACTTTACCAAGAGACCCAGTACTTC. It codes for CASSFRGLYQETQYF.

This clonotype came up a few times. V and J are TRBV7-2 and TRBJ2-7; 8 bases match TRBD1. Judging by the DNA end, TRBJ2-5 fits better; the J call may be wrong. The CDR3 is made up of 15 amino acids. Germline loops: CDR1 SGHTA, CDR2 FQGNSA. In nucleotides, the CDR3 is TGTGCCAGCAGCCCCAGATGGACAGGGAGGGAGACCCAGTACTTC. It yields the protein CASSPRWTGRETQYF.

This chain joins TRBV2 and TRBJ1-6; TRBD1 agrees at 10 bases. The V gene's germline CDR1 is SNHLY and CDR2 FYNNEI. With V trimmed by 6 bases and J by 14 bases, 10 bases remained unmatched. This CDR3 spans 14 amino acids. The CDR3 region has the DNA TGTGCCAGCAGACAAGGGACAGGGGCTTTCACCCTCCACTTT. Protein product: CASRQGTGAFTLHF.

This chain joins TRBV2 and TRBJ2-1; D gene ambiguous. This CDR3 has 13 amino acids. V was pared by 3 bases and J by 2 bases, with 5 bases between. CDR1 and CDR2 (germline): SNHLY, FYNNEI. The CDR3 loop reads CASSDVAYNEQFF. The CDR3 nucleotides are TGTGCCAGCAGTGATGTAGCCTACAATGAGCAGTTCTTC.

The rearrangement links TRBV7-2 to TRBJ2-5; no clear D. The DNA end is a closer match to TRBJ2-7, so the J assignment may be wrong. CDR1 is SGHTA, CDR2 FQGNSA, per germline. The CDR3 covers 14 residues. The CDR3 sequence: CTSGTNILPYEQYF. The CDR3 DNA reads as TGTACCAGCGGAACAAATATACTCCCCTACGAGCAGTACTTC.

The gene calls are TRBV5-4 and TRBJ2-1; tentatively, D is TRBD2 (6 bases). The length of the CDR3 is 15 residues. Germline V gene lookup returns CDR1 SGHNT and CDR2 YYREEE (reference sequence). V was pared by 0 bases and J by 9 bases, with 16 bases between. The CDR3 bases are TGTGCCAGCAGCTTGGGGGACTCGGGACGAGGTGAGCAGTTCTTC. As protein: CASSLGDSGRGEQFF.

This chain joins TRBV6-5 and TRBJ2-7; D is uncertain. Germline lookup yields CDR1 MNHEY and CDR2 SVGAGI. Between the trimmed V and J ends, which lost 8 bases and 1 base, there was a span of 15 bases. There are 14 residues in the CDR3. The CDR3 DNA is TGTGCCAGCGGGAACAAGGGTGGTTCCTACGAGCAGTACTTC. As protein: CASGNKGGSYEQYF.

This chain links TRBV10-3 with TRBJ1-5; D is possibly TRBD1 (6 bases). The CDR3 consists of 15 residues. Germline-derived CDR1 and CDR2 are ENHRY and SYGVKD. Trimming removed 2 bases at V and 2 bases at J, with 10 bases between. The chain's CDR3 is CAISEQPGGNQPQHF. As DNA, the CDR3 is TGTGCCATCAGTGAGCAGCCAGGGGGCAATCAGCCCCAGCATTTT.

The genes are TRBV18 and TRBJ2-5, with 8 bases that match TRBD2. CDR3 size: 18 residues. V was pared by 3 bases and J by 1 base, with 13 bases of the junction left unmatched. Per germline, CDR1 KGHSH and CDR2 LQKENI. This CDR3 reads CASSPQGRAGAIQETQYF. The CDR3 coding sequence is TGTGCCAGCTCACCTCAGGGGAGAGCGGGGGCGATCCAAGAGACCCAGTACTTC.

This clonotype has just a few counts. The gene calls are TRBV27 and TRBJ2-7; D gene ambiguous. Between the trimmed V and J ends, which lost 2 bases and 0 bases, there was a span of 11 bases. Looked up from germline, CDR1 is MNHEY and CDR2 is SMNVEV (reference sequence). This CDR3 spans 15 amino acids. CDR3 sequence reads: CASSLKGVASYEQYF. The CDR3 DNA is TGTGCCAGCAGTTTAAAGGGTGTAGCCTCCTACGAGCAGTACTTC.

The V and J genes are TRBV13 and TRBJ2-7; D call uncertain. In germline, CDR1 is PRHDT, CDR2 FYEKMQ (reference sequence). The CDR3 has 18 amino acids. The V gene lost 2 bases and the J gene lost 2 bases, with 22 bases spanning the gap. In DNA form, the CDR3 reads TGTGCCAGCAGCTTAAGTGTGGGCAAGTTAGGGAAAACCTACGAGCAGTACTTC. The encoded protein is CASSLSVGKLGKTYEQYF. The whole variable domain, filled in from reference TRBV13 and TRBJ2-7, reads AAGVIQSPRHLIKEKRETATLKCYPIPRHDTVYWYQQGPGQDPQFLISFYEKMQSDKGSIPDRFSAQQFSDYHSELNMSSLELGDSALYFCASSLSVGKLGKTYEQYFGPGTRLTVT.